This T cell receptor (beta chain) was documented in a study of human T cells and chemical hapten exposure. In the study overall: Each week of the approximately 24-week study, patients had diphenylcyclopropenone applied to the scalp. Study-wide results and caveats: Sensitization with DPC brought no change to TCRs above 1 in 1000 in frequency. Positive correlation was observed between PT1 expanded TCR counts and patch test score.

The library gave individual cDNA molecules unique molecular identifiers. MiXCR, run by TCRdb on the RACE reads, gives a single entry per CDR3 protein. The data contain about 80,000 distinct CDR3 sequences, approximately 14% of them singletons. This clonotype was seen a few times. What it binds is not known. Per germline, CDR1 SGHTA and CDR2 FQGNSA. The CDR3 contains 14 residues. V was clipped by 7 bases and J by 5 bases, with 17 bases between them. Time point in this sample: pre-sensitization, week 0. Treatment of the sample: therapeutic diphenylcyclopropenone sensitization with weekly scalp DPC. The specimen comprised whole blood, sampled in connection with sensitization to the hapten diphenylcyclopropenone (DPC). This chain uses TRBV7-2 with TRBJ2-5; TRBD2 might be the D (7 bases). The TCR was taken from a woman aged 45-65 years with alopecia areata. Some clones in this sample may be carry-over from other donors' samples. DNA for the CDR3: TGTGCCAGCACCCTACTTTCGGGGGGCGAGACCCAGTACTTC. It encodes CASTLLSGGETQYF.